What follows are 2 T cell receptor beta chains derived from one specimen sequenced in a study of blood T cell repertoires in COVID-19. Generated by immunoSEQ multiplex PCR, the TCRdb table keeps only in-frame clones and is missing some. The table records under 300,000 clones, about nine tenths of them present only once. Sequencing was carried out using PBMCs or T cells enriched from blood (not recorded which). These receptors were obtained from a woman aged 35 to 49 with acute COVID-19.

The chain is built from TRBV5-6 and TRBJ1-2; 8 bases match TRBD1. Germline-derived CDR1 and CDR2 are SGHDT and YYEEEE. V dropped 3 bases and J dropped 5; count of bases not matched to a gene: 3. The CDR3 spans 13 residues. CDR3 coding DNA: TGTGCCAGCAGCTCCAGACAGGGGTATGGCTACACCTTC. It is translated as CASSSRQGYGYTF.

The V and J genes are TRBV19 and TRBJ1-4; 8 nucleotides line up with TRBD1. The CDR3 loop spans 15 amino acids. Germline V lookup: CDR1 LNHDA, CDR2 SQIVND (reference sequence). Losses at the gene ends were 6 bases for V and 0 bases for J; bases not matched to a gene: 3. The CDR3 region has the DNA TGTGCCAGTAGGGACAGGGCCGCAACTAATGAAAAACTGTTTTTT. It is translated as CASRDRAATNEKLFF.